This T cell receptor (beta chain) was identified in a study of T cell repertoires in cytomegalovirus infection. Study at large: HLA-B-restricted CMV epitopes that are well studied, plus recently identified HLA-C-restricted ones, were used by the study.

The CDR3 is 12 residues long. Germline V lookup: CDR1 SGHVT, CDR2 SQSDAQ. TCRdb processed the reads anew with MiXCR; each CDR3 protein has one entry. The sample has some 920,000 distinct CDR3 sequences, roughly 31% seen once. As to this clonotype: The antigen remains unidentified.

The rearrangement uses TRBV7-4 and TRBJ2-7, with a possible D match to TRBD1 (5 bases). This clonotype was obtained from a human donor in good health (CMV status not recorded). Some clones in this sample may be carry-over from other donors' samples. The sequenced sample was cultured CD8+ T cells from PBMCs, obtained from culture after CMV antigen stimulation. The CDR3 loop reads CASSQQAYKQYV. CDR3 DNA sequence: TGTGCCAGCAGCCAACAGGCCTACAAGCAGTACGTC.